This T cell receptor (beta chain) came from a study of cytomegalovirus exposure and HLA in healthy donors. The germline V gene has CDR1 SGHDN and CDR2 FVKESK. The CDR3 is made up of 16 amino acids. J gave up 2 bases and V 2 bases, and 5 bases lay outside the gene matches. PCR was performed using 60 Vbeta and 13 Jbeta primers. Some clones are missing from TCRdb's copy, which holds only in-frame ones; the method was immunoSEQ multiplex PCR. The sample contains a few hundred thousand clones, around 90% of which appear only once. The chain is built from TRBV14 and TRBJ2-3; 9 nucleotides match TRBD2. Sequencing input: PBMCs. The clonotype originates from a girl aged 2-10 years in good health and CMV-seronegative. The CDR3 sequence is CASSQTTSGVTDTQYF. The CDR3 DNA reads TGTGCCAGCAGCCAAACGACTAGCGGCGTCACAGATACGCAGTATTTT.